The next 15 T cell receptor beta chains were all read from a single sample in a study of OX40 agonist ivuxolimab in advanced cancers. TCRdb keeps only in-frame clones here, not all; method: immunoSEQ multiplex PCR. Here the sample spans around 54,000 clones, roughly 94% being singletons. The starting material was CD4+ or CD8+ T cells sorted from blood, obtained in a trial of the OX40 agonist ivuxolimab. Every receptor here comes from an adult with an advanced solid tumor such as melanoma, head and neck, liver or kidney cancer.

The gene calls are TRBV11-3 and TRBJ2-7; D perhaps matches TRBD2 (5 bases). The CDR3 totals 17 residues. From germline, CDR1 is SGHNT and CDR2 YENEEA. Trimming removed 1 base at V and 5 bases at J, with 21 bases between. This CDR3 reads CASSLGGLASRKDEQYF. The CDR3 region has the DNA TGTGCCAGCAGCTTAGGAGGGCTAGCAAGTCGTAAGGACGAGCAGTACTTC.

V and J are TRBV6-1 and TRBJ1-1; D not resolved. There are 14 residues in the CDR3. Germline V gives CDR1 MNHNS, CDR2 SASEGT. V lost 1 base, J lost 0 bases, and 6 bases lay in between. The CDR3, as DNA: TGTGCCAGCAGTGAAGTAGGGATGAACACTGAAGCTTTCTTT. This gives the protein CASSEVGMNTEAFF.

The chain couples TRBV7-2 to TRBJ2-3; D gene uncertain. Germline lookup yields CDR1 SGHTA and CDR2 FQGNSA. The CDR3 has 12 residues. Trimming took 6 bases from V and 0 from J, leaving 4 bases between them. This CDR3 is CASSSSTDTQYF. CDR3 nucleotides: TGTGCCAGCAGTTCCAGCACAGATACGCAGTATTTT.

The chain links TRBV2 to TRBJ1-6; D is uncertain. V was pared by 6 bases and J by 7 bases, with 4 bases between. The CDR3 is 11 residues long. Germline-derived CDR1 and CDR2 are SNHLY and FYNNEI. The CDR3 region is CASSLNSPLHF. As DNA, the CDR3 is TGTGCCAGCAGCCTGAATTCACCCCTCCACTTT.

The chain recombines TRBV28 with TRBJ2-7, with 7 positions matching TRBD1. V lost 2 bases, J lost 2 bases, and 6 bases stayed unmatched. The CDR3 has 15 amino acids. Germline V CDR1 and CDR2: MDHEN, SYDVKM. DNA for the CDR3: TGTGCCAGCAGTTTAATTTTCGGGACAGCCTACGAGCAGTACTTC. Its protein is CASSLIFGTAYEQYF. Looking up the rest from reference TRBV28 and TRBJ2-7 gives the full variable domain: DVKVTQSSRYLVKRTGEKVFLECVQDMDHENMFWYRQDPGLGLRLIYFSYDVKMKEKGDIPEGYSVSREKKERFSLILESASTNQTSMYLCASSLIFGTAYEQYFGPGTRLTVT.

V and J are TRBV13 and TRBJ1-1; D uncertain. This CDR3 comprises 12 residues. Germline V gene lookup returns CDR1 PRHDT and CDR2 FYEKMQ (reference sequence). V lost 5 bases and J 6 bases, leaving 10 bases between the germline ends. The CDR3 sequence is CASSADGPEAFF. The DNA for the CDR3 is TGTGCCAGCAGCGCCGACGGCCCTGAAGCTTTCTTT. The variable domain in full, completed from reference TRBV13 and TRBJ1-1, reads AAGVIQSPRHLIKEKRETATLKCYPIPRHDTVYWYQQGPGQDPQFLISFYEKMQSDKGSIPDRFSAQQFSDYHSELNMSSLELGDSALYFCASSADGPEAFFGQGTRLTVV.

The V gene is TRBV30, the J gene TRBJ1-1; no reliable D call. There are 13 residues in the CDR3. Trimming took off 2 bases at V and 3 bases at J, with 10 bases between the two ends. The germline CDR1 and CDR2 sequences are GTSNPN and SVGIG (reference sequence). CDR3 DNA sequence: TGTGCCTGGAGTACCCACGTAGACACTGAAGCTTTCTTT. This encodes CAWSTHVDTEAFF.

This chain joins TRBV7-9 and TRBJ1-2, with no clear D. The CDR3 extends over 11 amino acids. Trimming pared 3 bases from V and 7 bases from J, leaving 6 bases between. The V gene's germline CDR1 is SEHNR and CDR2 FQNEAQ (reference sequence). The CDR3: CASSLGPGYTF. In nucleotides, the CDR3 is TGTGCCAGCAGCTTGGGCCCTGGCTACACCTTC.

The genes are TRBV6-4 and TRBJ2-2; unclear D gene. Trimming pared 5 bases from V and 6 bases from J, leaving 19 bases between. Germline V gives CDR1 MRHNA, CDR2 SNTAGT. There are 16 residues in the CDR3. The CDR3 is CASSPRNSPSAGELFF. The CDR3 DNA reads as TGTGCCAGCAGTCCCCGGAACTCCCCCTCCGCCGGGGAGCTGTTTTTT.

CDR3 amino acids: CASSSVEAEQFF. The CDR3, as DNA: TGTGCCAGCAGCTCAGTGGAGGCTGAGCAGTTCTTC. This chain uses TRBV9 with TRBJ2-1, with a weak D call TRBD2 (5 bases). The CDR3 covers 12 residues. Germline-derived CDR1 and CDR2 are SGDLS and YYNGEE. V was trimmed by 4 bases and J by 9 bases, leaving 11 bases between them.

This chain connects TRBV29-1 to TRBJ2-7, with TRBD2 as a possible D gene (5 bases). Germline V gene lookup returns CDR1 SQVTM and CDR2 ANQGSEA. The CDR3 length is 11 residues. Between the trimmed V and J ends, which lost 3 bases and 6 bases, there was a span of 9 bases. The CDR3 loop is CSVEGVGEQYF. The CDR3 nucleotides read TGCAGCGTTGAGGGAGTAGGCGAGCAGTACTTC.

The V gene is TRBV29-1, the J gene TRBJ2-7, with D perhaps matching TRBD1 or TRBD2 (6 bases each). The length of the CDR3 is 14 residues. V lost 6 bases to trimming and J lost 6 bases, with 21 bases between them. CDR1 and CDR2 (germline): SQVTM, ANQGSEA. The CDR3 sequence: CSVPDHRGASEQYF. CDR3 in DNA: TGCAGCGTCCCCGACCATAGGGGGGCCAGCGAGCAGTACTTC.

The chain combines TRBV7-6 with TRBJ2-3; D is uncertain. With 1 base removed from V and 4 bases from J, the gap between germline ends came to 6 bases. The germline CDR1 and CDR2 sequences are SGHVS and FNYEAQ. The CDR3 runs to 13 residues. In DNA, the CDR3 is TGTGCCAGCAGCTTAGAGATCCCAGATACGCAGTATTTT. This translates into CASSLEIPDTQYF.

CDR3 nucleotides: TGTGCCAGCAGTTACTCGGGGGGCGAATACTATGGCTACACCTTC. It yields the protein CASSYSGGEYYGYTF. This chain joins TRBV6-5 and TRBJ1-2; tentative D call: TRBD1 (6 bases). The CDR3 is 15 amino acids. From germline, CDR1 is MNHEY and CDR2 SVGAGI. Trimming left V 0 bases short and J 3 bases short, with 11 bases between.

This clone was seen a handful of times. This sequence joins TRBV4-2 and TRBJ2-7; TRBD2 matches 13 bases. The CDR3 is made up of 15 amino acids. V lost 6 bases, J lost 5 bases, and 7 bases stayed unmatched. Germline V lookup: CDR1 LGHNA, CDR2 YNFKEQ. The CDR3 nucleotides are TGTGCCAGCAGTCAACCGGGACTAGCGGGAAACGAGCAGTACTTC. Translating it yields CASSQPGLAGNEQYF.